This entry lists 4 T cell receptor beta chains sequenced from one sample in a study of T cells after somatic rescue of genetic block (dated by TCRdb to 2018 to 2021). Libraries were prepared through the immunoSEQ multiplex PCR assay. TCRdb carries this immuneACCESS record with in-frame sequences only. Its versions omit some clonotypes, under half of them owing to an unresolved V gene in the studies checked, with the rest unexplained. For this sample the table gives about 88,000 clones, of which approximately 90% were detected only once. In total, the top ten clones hold roughly 1.5% of the sample. Sample: peripheral blood mononuclear cells (PBMCs). All receptors come from a woman between 18 and 30 years old.

The chain links TRBV29-1 to TRBJ1-5; possibly TRBD1 for D (6 bases). CDR1 is SQVTM and CDR2 is ANQGSEA in the germline V gene. The CDR3 runs to 13 residues. The ends were cut back, 7 bases at V and 4 bases at J, with 14 bases in the middle. This CDR3 is CSAGGGGNQPQHF. The CDR3 DNA reads TGCAGCGCCGGAGGGGGGGGGAATCAGCCCCAGCATTTT.

This clone has only a few counts. The rearrangement links TRBV7-9 to TRBJ1-1; D not resolved. CDR1 is SEHNR, CDR2 FQNEAQ, per germline (reference sequence). Deletions cut 4 bases from V and 3 bases from J, with 9 bases between. CDR3 length: 13 amino acids. CDR3 sequence: CASSSADHTEAFF. CDR3 in DNA: TGTGCCAGCAGCTCAGCGGACCACACTGAAGCTTTCTTT.

The chain recombines TRBV2 with TRBJ1-5; weak D call: TRBD1 (5 bases). Germline V CDR1 and CDR2: SNHLY, FYNNEI. The CDR3 length is 14 residues. V lost 7 bases, J lost 4 bases, and 14 bases lay in between. The CDR3 nucleotides read TGTGCCAGCACGTGGGCAGGGATGAATCAGCCCCAGCATTTT. Translating it yields CASTWAGMNQPQHF.

CDR3 nucleotide sequence: TGTGCCAGCAGCCAAGGAGCGCGGGAGAGGATCACCGGGGAGCTGTTTTTT. It specifies CASSQGARERITGELFF. This chain links TRBV14 with TRBJ2-2; TRBD2 agrees at 7 bases. CDR1 is SGHDN, CDR2 FVKESK, per germline. CDR3 size: 17 residues. V gave up 1 base and J gave up 4 bases; unmatched junction bases: 9.